This record covers a single T cell receptor (beta chain). V trimming: 5 bases; J trimming: 7 bases; junction bases outside the gene matches: 8. CDR1 and CDR2 from the germline V gene are PRHDT and FYEKMQ (reference sequence). CDR3 length: 15 amino acids. This specimen comes from a study of shared clonotypes between healthy human individuals. The repertoire was sequenced with immunoSEQ multiplex PCR; TCRdb's copy has only in-frame clones and lacks some. In the table there are some 690,000 clones, around 90% of which are singletons. Input material: memory CD8+ T cells from PBMCs. The subset: CD45RO+ cells pooled with CCR7-negative TemRA cells. The sequence derives from a man aged 18 to 30 in good health. Some clones in this sample may be carry-over from other donors' samples. The chain uses TRBV13 and TRBJ2-7; 13 positions match TRBD2. CDR3 coding DNA: TGTGCCAGCAGCGGAAGGACTAGCGGGGGAAGGGAGCAGTACTTC. Its protein product is CASSGRTSGGREQYF.